This T cell receptor (beta chain) is from a study of siplizumab effects on memory and regulatory T cells. Study outcomes and limitations: Unstimulated subsets accounted for the mapping of only a minor share of the clones that were alloreactive. Whether proliferating Tregs in siplizumab cultures suppress was not functionally confirmed. Memory cells seemed less diverse than naive T cells, which also seemed major contributors to the alloresponse.

TCR templates, 75,000 to 100,000 per sample, were assayed. Sequencing was performed with immunoSEQ multiplex PCR; in TCRdb, only in-frame clones are kept and a portion is missing. The sample shows 26,000 or so clones, about 79% of them seen only once. A few counts support this clone. The antigen is not known. The material sequenced was memory CD4+ T cells sorted from blood. The origin of this receptor is a human donor in good health.

For the CDR3, the DNA is TGTGCCAGCTCACCAACAGGGGATCAGCCCCAGCATTTT. Its translation is CASSPTGDQPQHF. V and J are TRBV18 and TRBJ1-5, with 7 bases identical to TRBD1. With V trimmed by 2 bases and J by 5 bases, 0 bases remained unmatched. CDR1 is KGHSH and CDR2 is LQKENI in the germline V gene. This CDR3 is 13 amino acids long. Full variable domain (outside the CDR3, taken from reference TRBV18 and TRBJ1-5): NAGVMQNPRHLVRRRGQEARLRCSPMKGHSHVYWYRQLPEEGLKFMVYLQKENIIDESGMPKERFSAEFPKEGPSILRIQQVVRGDSAAYFCASSPTGDQPQHFGDGTRLSIL.